Following are 9 T cell receptor beta chains from one sample sequenced in a study of shared clonotypes between healthy human individuals. Generated by immunoSEQ multiplex PCR, the TCRdb table keeps only in-frame clones and is missing some. The table has about 520,000 clones, 70% to 85% seen once. Source material: PBMCs. These receptors were taken from a woman between 35 and 50 years old in good health. Some clones in this sample may be carry-over from other donors' samples.

This chain links TRBV19 with TRBJ2-7, with D perhaps matching TRBD1 (5 bases). Germline V gene sequence: CDR1 LNHDA, CDR2 SQIVND (reference sequence). V lost 0 bases and J 4 bases, leaving 13 bases between the germline ends. The CDR3 length is 15 residues. The CDR3 protein is CASSIETASRYEQYF. CDR3 DNA: TGTGCCAGTAGTATAGAGACAGCCTCCCGTTACGAGCAGTACTTC.

Regarding this clone: This likely came from a read error, as a far larger clone is one base away. The sample has other DNA sequences that encode this CDR3 too. The chain couples TRBV11-1 to TRBJ2-5; possible D gene TRBD2, 6 bases. Matching the DNA end better, TRBJ2-7 makes the J call doubtful. In germline, CDR1 is SGHAT, CDR2 FQDESV (reference sequence). This CDR3 spans 13 amino acids. CDR3 loop: CASSLGGVSEQYF. As DNA, the CDR3 is TGTGCCAGCAGCTTAGGGGGGGTTAGCGAGCAGTACTTC.

This chain joins TRBV6-4 and TRBJ2-1; TRBD2 aligns across 8 bases. The V and J ends lost 4 bases and 8 bases, in that order; junction bases with no gene match: 7. The CDR3 runs to 14 residues. CDR1 MRHNA and CDR2 SNTAGT come from the germline V gene. CDR3 residues: CASSGRGGEDEQFF. The CDR3 DNA reads TGTGCCAGCAGTGGTCGGGGGGGTGAGGATGAGCAGTTCTTC.

The V gene is TRBV29-1, the J gene TRBJ1-2, with D perhaps matching TRBD1 (6 bases). Germline V gives CDR1 SQVTM, CDR2 ANQGSEA. The CDR3 has 15 residues. V was shortened by 0 bases and J by 4 bases, with 15 bases between the two germline ends. The CDR3, as DNA: TGCAGCGTTGAAGATCGGTTTTCAGGGGCCTATGGCTACACCTTC. Amino acid sequence: CSVEDRFSGAYGYTF. Together with reference TRBV29-1 and TRBJ1-2, the CDR3 gives the full variable domain: SAVISQKPSRDICQRGTSLTIQCQVDSQVTMMFWYRQQPGQSLTLIATANQGSEATYESGFVIDKFPISRPNLTFSTLTVSNMSPEDSSIYLCSVEDRFSGAYGYTFGSGTRLTVV.

This clone has a count of ten or more. The chain recombines TRBV10-3 with TRBJ2-1; TRBD1 matches at 10 bases. CDR1 is ENHRY and CDR2 is SYGVKD in the germline V gene. The CDR3 runs 16 residues. The trim removed 5 bases at V and 4 bases at J, leaving 8 bases unmatched. The CDR3 sequence is CAISHSGTGDYNEQFF. CDR3 coding DNA: TGTGCCATCAGTCATTCCGGGACAGGGGATTACAATGAGCAGTTCTTC.

With respect to this clone: This sample also contains other DNA sequences that code for the same CDR3. This sequence joins TRBV5-1 and TRBJ2-5; D not certain. Matching the DNA end better, TRBJ2-7 makes the J call doubtful. CDR1 and CDR2 (germline): SGHRS, YFSETQ. CDR3 length: 14 residues. The chain's CDR3 is CASSLVGSSYEQYF. The CDR3, as DNA: TGCGCCAGCAGCTTGGTGGGCAGCTCCTACGAGCAGTACTTC.

The chain uses TRBV9 and TRBJ2-7; 7 positions match TRBD1. The CDR3 totals 15 residues. V was pared by 3 bases and J by 5 bases, with 11 bases of the junction left unmatched. Germline V CDR1 and CDR2: SGDLS, YYNGEE. The CDR3 DNA follows: TGTGCCAGCAGCGAAGGTGGACAAGGGGGCCACGAGCAGTACTTC. Its translation: CASSEGGQGGHEQYF.

This chain connects TRBV7-2 to TRBJ2-1; TRBD1 is a possible D gene (6 bases). V shed 5 bases and J shed 4 bases, with 12 bases lying between them. The CDR3 runs 14 residues. The V gene's germline CDR1 is SGHTA and CDR2 FQGNSA. CDR3 amino acids: CASSRWTDYNEQFF. The CDR3 bases are TGTGCCAGCAGCCGCTGGACAGATTACAATGAGCAGTTCTTC.

Only a few counts were recorded for this clone. The chain carries TRBV5-1 and TRBJ2-7; 7 nucleotides line up with TRBD1. The V and J ends lost 2 bases and 3 bases, in that order; junction bases with no gene match: 5. Germline loops: CDR1 SGHRS, CDR2 YFSETQ. The CDR3 runs to 14 residues. CDR3 sequence: CASSLEGGGYEQYF. The DNA for the CDR3 is TGCGCCAGCAGCTTAGAAGGGGGCGGCTACGAGCAGTACTTC.